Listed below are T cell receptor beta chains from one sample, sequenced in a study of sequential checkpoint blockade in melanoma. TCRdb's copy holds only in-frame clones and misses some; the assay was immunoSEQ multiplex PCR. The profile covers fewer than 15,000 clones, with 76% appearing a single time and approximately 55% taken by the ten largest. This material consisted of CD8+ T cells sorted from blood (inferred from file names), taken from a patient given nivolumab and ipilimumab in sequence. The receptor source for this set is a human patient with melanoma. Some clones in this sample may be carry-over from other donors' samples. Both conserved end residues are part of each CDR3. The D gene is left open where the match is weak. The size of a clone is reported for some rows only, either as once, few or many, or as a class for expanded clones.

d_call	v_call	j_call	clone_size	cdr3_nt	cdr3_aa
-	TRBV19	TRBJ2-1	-	TGTGCCAGTTCTGTGACAGGCCGCTCCTACAATGAGCAGTTCTTC	CASSVTGRSYNEQFF
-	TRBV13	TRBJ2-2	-	TGTGCCAGCAGCGCCCAACCTACTAGATTCACCGGGGAGCTGTTTTTT	CASSAQPTRFTGELFF
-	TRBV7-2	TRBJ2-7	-	TGTGCCAGCAGCATAAGAGAGAACAGGTACGAGCAGTACTTC	CASSIRENRYEQYF
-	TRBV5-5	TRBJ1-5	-	TGTGCCAGCAGCTTCGGGGGTGAGAGCAATCAGCCCCAGCATTTT	CASSFGGESNQPQHF
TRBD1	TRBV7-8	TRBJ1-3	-	TGTGCCAGCAGCAACAGGGGGAATAATGGAAACACCATATATTTT	CASSNRGNNGNTIYF
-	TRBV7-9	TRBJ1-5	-	TGTGCCAGCAGCCCGACAGACAGCCACAATCAGCCCCAGCATTTT	CASSPTDSHNQPQHF
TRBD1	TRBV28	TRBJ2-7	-	TGTGCCAGCAGTTACTACGGGACAGGGGGTTACGAGCAGTACTTC	CASSYYGTGGYEQYF
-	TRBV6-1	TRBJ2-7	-	TGTGCCTCTGGATGGGCAGCCTACGAGCAGTACTTC	CASGWAAYEQYF
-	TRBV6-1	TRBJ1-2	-	TGTGCCAGCAGTGAAAGTATGCCTATCTATGGCTACACCTTC	CASSESMPIYGYTF
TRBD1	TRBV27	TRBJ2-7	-	TGTGCCAGCAGCCGAACCTGGGGGGACAGGACCTACGAGCAGTACTTC	CASSRTWGDRTYEQYF
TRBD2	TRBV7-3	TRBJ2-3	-	TGTGCCAGCAGCTTAACCTTCCCAGGTAGCGGGGGAACAGATACGCAGTATTTT	CASSLTFPGSGGTDTQYF
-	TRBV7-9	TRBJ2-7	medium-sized	TGTGCCAGCAGCTTGCCGGGTGGCTACGAGCAGTACTTC	CASSLPGGYEQYF
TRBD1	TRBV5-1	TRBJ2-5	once	TGCGCCAGCAGCGGCAGGGGGCTAGTGGAGACCCAGTACTTC	CASSGRGLVETQYF
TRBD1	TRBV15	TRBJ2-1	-	TGTGCCACCAGCAGAGATGGTGGGACAGGGGGCAGCGATGAGCAGTTCTTC	CATSRDGGTGGSDEQFF
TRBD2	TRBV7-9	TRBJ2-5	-	TGTGCCAGCAGTTTTACTCTCTCGACTAGCGGAGTGGGGAAAGAGACCCAGTACTTC	CASSFTLSTSGVGKETQYF
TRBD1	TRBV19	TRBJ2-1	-	TGTGCCAGTACCAGGGACAGGGGGGGTTACAATGAGCAGTTCTTC	CASTRDRGGYNEQFF
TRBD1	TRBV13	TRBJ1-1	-	TGTGCCAGCAGCTTAGGAGGGGGCAGGAACACTGAAGCTTTCTTT	CASSLGGGRNTEAFF
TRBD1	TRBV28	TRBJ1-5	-	TGTGCCAGCAGCCTTGACAGGGAGGGCAATCAGCCCCAGCATTTT	CASSLDREGNQPQHF
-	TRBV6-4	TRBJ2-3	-	TGTGCCAGCAGTGGGGGGCGGGGGCCCACAGATACGCAGTATTTT	CASSGGRGPTDTQYF
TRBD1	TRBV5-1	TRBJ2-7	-	TGCGCCAGCAGCTTGGGGCGGACAGGCACCTACGAGCAGTACTTC	CASSLGRTGTYEQYF
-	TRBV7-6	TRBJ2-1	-	TGTGCCAGCAGCTTAGGGAAGAGGGAGTCCTACAATGAGCAGTTCTTC	CASSLGKRESYNEQFF
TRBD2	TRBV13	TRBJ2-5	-	TGTGCCAGCAGCTCTGATCGCGGGACTAGAAAGACCCAGTACTTC	CASSSDRGTRKTQYF
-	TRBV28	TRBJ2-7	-	TGTGCCAGCAGTCCCTCTCCCTACGAGCAGTACTTC	CASSPSPYEQYF
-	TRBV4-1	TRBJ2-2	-	TGCGCCAGCAGCCAAGATCGGTACGGTTTCACCGGGGAGCTGTTTTTT	CASSQDRYGFTGELFF
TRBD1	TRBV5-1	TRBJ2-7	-	TGCGCCAGCAGCTCGACAGGGTTTCGCGAGCAGTACTTC	CASSSTGFREQYF
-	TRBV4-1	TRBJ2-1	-	TGCGCCAGCAGCCAAGTAAGCCTCCGGGGAAATGAGCAGTTCTTC	CASSQVSLRGNEQFF
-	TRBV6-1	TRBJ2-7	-	TGTGCCAGCAGTGAATACCAGGCGAACTCCTACGAGCAGTACTTC	CASSEYQANSYEQYF
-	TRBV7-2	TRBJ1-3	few	TGTGCCAGCAGCTTAAGGGGTCAGGGTCAAGGAAACACCATATATTTT	CASSLRGQGQGNTIYF
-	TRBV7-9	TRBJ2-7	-	TGTGCCAGCAGCCCACCACAGGGCCACCCCCGCGAGCAGTACTTC	CASSPPQGHPREQYF
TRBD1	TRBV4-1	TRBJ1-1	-	TGCGCCAGCAGCCAAGAAGAGGGGGCTTCCTACCCTTATTGGGCTTTCTTT	CASSQEEGASYPYWAFF
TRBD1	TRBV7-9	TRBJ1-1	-	TGTGCCAGCAGCTTAGCCGGACAGGGGACTGAAGCTTTCTTT	CASSLAGQGTEAFF
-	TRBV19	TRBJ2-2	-	TGTGCCAGTAGTTTCGACAGGGCGGGGACCGGGGAGCTGTTTTTT	CASSFDRAGTGELFF
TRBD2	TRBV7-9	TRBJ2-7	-	TGTGCCAGCAGCACGGGACTAGCGGGGGGACTTTTCTCCTACGAGCAGTACTTC	CASSTGLAGGLFSYEQYF
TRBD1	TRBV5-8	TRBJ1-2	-	TGTGCCAGCAGCTTTCGTGGGACAGGGCTATATGGCTACACCTTC	CASSFRGTGLYGYTF
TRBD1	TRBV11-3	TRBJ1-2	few	TGTGCCAGCAGCCCGAGGGGGCAGGGCGGCGGCTACACCTTC	CASSPRGQGGGYTF
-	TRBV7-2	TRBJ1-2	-	TGTGCCAGCAGCTTAGCGCGGGGTCCTAACTATGGCTACACCTTC	CASSLARGPNYGYTF
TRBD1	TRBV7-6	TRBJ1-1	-	TGTGCCAGCAGCTCGACACAGGGGACTCGCGCTGAAGCTTTCTTT	CASSSTQGTRAEAFF
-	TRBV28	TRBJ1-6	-	TGTGCCAGCAGTCGACAGGAGCAAAATTCACCCCTCCACTTT	CASSRQEQNSPLHF
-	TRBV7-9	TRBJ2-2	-	TGTGCCAGCAGCTTAGTGGGCAGGGACTCCGGGGAGCTGTTTTTT	CASSLVGRDSGELFF
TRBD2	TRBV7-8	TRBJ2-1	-	TGTGCCAGCAGCTTAAGGCGGGCTAGCGGCGCGTTTGACAATGAGCAGTTCTTC	CASSLRRASGAFDNEQFF
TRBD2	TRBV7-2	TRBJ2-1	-	TGTGCCAGCAGCCCGTATATTAGGACTAGCGGGGGGGGGACCAAGCAGTTCTTC	CASSPYIRTSGGGTKQFF
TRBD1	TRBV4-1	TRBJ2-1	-	TGCGCCAGCAGCCGCGGACAGGGGACGAATGAGCAGTTCTTC	CASSRGQGTNEQFF
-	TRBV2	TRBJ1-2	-	TGTGCCAGCAGGGACCGGGCCCGAGGCAGGGGTGGCTACACCTTC	CASRDRARGRGGYTF
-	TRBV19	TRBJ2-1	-	TGTGCCAGTAGTTTCTTTAGCTACGGGTACAATGAGCAGTTCTTC	CASSFFSYGYNEQFF
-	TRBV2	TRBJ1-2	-	TGTGCCAGCCAGGGTTTCGCCCTTCAAGAGGGCTACACCTTC	CASQGFALQEGYTF